Below, one T cell receptor beta chain is given with its context. As handled by the study authors: Estimates of nucleated cell counts were drawn from the amplification of reference gene primers. Measured with immunoSEQ multiplex PCR; TCRdb has only the in-frame clones, and not every one. D and trimming were read from the DNA, whereas the V and J calls and clone size are those reported in that table. The data contain about 99,000 clones, roughly 83% of them singletons. This sample is part of a study of blood T cell repertoires in COVID-19. In the study overall: Donors in the United States, Italy and Spain gave samples during acute or convalescent COVID-19. PBMCs, B-cell-depleted T cells, or T cells were the source of the cDNA or gDNA that made up the material.

With V trimmed by 5 bases and J by 9 bases, 9 bases remained unmatched. The CDR3 totals 15 residues. CDR1 SGHTA and CDR2 FQGNSA come from the germline V gene. Sequencing was done on a sample of peripheral blood. This chain uses TRBV7-2 with TRBJ2-1; 11 bases align to TRBD2. The TCR sequence derives from an elderly woman with active or convalescent COVID-19. The DNA of the CDR3 is TGTGCCAGCAGCCTTATAGCGGGAGGGGTCGGTGAGCAGTTCTTC. Protein sequence: CASSLIAGGVGEQFF.